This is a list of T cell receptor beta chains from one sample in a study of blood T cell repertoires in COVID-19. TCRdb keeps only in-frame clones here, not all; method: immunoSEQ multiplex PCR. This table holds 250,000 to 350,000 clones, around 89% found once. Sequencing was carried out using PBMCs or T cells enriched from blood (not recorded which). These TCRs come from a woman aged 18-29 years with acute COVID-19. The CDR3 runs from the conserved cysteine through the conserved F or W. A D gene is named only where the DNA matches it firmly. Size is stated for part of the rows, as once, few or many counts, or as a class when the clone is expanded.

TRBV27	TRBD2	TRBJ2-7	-	CASSSPSGKVYEQYF	TGTGCCAGCAGTTCCCCTAGCGGGAAGGTCTACGAGCAGTACTTC
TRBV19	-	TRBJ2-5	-	CASSPNRGGETQYF	TGTGCCAGTAGCCCGAATAGGGGCGGCGAGACCCAGTACTTC
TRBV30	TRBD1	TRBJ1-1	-	CAWNDRAGSEAFF	TGTGCCTGGAATGACAGGGCGGGCTCCGAAGCTTTCTTT
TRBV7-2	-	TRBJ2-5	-	CASSLNQAKTQYF	TGTGCCAGCAGCTTAAACCAGGCCAAGACCCAGTACTTC
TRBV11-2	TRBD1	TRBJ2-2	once	CASSRPFHDRGRVRELFF	TGTGCCAGCAGCCGACCTTTCCACGACAGGGGGCGGGTCCGGGAGCTGTTTTTT
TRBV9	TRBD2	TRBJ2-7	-	CASSPRTSGTSEQYF	TGTGCCAGCAGCCCCCGGACTAGCGGGACCTCCGAGCAGTACTTC
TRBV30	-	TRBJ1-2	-	CAWSTSYGYTF	TGTGCCTGGAGTACCAGCTATGGCTACACCTTC
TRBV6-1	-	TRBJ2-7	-	CASSERGPYEQYF	TGTGCCAGCAGTGAACGGGGTCCCTACGAGCAGTACTTC
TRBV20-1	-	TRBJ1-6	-	CSASAGQPTYNSPLHF	TGCAGTGCTAGTGCAGGGCAACCTACTTACAATTCACCCCTCCACTTT
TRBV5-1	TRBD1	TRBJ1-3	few	CASSRGTGTGNTIYF	TGCGCCAGCAGCCGTGGGACAGGGACTGGAAACACCATATATTTT
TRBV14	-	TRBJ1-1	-	CASSPGKRLGNTEAFF	TGTGCCAGCAGCCCCGGGAAGCGTTTGGGGAACACTGAAGCTTTCTTT
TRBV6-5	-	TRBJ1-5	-	CASSLLPQGNQPQHF	TGTGCCAGCAGTCTTCTACCCCAGGGGAATCAGCCCCAGCATTTT
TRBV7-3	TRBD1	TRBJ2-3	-	CASSSPGQGSDTQYF	TGTGCCAGCAGCTCACCGGGACAGGGATCAGATACGCAGTATTTT
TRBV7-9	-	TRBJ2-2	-	CASSDPTVRGNTGELFF	TGTGCCAGCAGCGACCCCACGGTCAGGGGAAACACCGGGGAGCTGTTTTTT
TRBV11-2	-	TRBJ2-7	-	CASSLAPTAAREQYF	TGTGCCAGCAGCTTGGCGCCGACGGCGGCTCGGGAGCAGTACTTC
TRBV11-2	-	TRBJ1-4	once	CASSLEIRGNEKLFF	TGTGCCAGCAGCTTAGAGATCAGGGGTAATGAAAAACTGTTTTTT
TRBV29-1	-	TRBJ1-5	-	CSAKGLGDQPQHF	TGCAGCGCTAAGGGATTAGGGGATCAGCCCCAGCATTTT
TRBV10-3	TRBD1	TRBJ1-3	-	CAISEFGQGASGNTIYF	TGTGCCATCAGTGAGTTCGGACAGGGGGCCTCTGGAAACACCATATATTTT
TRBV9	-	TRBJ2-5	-	CASSVAIAAGGGSETQYF	TGTGCCAGCAGCGTAGCTATTGCGGCTGGCGGAGGGTCAGAGACCCAGTACTTC
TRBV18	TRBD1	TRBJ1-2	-	CASSHRDRAGYTF	TGTGCCAGCTCACACCGGGACAGGGCCGGCTACACCTTC
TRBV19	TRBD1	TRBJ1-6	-	CASSITGTVNSPLHF	TGTGCCAGTAGTATAACCGGGACAGTGAATTCACCCCTCCACTTT
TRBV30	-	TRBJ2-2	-	CAWGGQNTGELFF	TGTGCCTGGGGCGGACAAAACACCGGGGAGCTGTTTTTT
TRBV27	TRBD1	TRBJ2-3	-	CASSSRGTDTQYF	TGTGCCAGCAGTTCCAGGGGGACAGATACGCAGTATTTT
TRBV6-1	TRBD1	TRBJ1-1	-	CASSESPGTGFAEAFF	TGTGCCAGCAGTGAATCTCCAGGGACAGGGTTTGCTGAAGCTTTCTTT
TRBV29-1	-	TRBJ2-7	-	CSVALSGSYEQYF	TGCAGCGTTGCTTTGAGCGGCTCCTACGAGCAGTACTTC
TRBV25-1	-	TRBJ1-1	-	CASSELGVGAGTEAFF	TGTGCCAGCAGTGAATTGGGTGTGGGGGCTGGCACTGAAGCTTTCTTT
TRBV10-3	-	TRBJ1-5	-	CAISESWVRGSNQPQHF	TGTGCCATCAGTGAGTCGTGGGTGAGGGGGAGCAATCAGCCCCAGCATTTT
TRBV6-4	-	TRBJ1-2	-	CASSGGGGYGYTF	TGTGCCAGCAGTGGGGGGGGAGGATATGGCTACACCTTC
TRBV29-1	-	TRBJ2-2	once	CSVEDPGVLTGELFF	TGCAGCGTTGAAGATCCAGGGGTTTTGACCGGGGAGCTGTTTTTT
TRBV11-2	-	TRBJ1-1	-	CASSLASIRGWPEAFF	TGTGCCAGCAGCTTAGCTTCTATTAGGGGGTGGCCTGAAGCTTTCTTT
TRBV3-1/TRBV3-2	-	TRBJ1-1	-	CASSLGTPGGAFF	TGTGCCAGCAGCCTCGGGACTCCGGGTGGAGCTTTCTTT
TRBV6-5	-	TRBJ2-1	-	CAIGDNEQFF	TGTGCCATCGGTGACAATGAGCAGTTCTTC
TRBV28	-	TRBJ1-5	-	CASSLGDPSNQPQHF	TGTGCCAGCAGTCTAGGTGACCCGAGCAATCAGCCCCAGCATTTT
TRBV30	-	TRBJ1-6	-	CAWSTRTDYNSPLHF	TGTGCCTGGAGTACCAGGACAGACTATAATTCACCCCTCCACTTT
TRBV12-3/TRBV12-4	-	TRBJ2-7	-	CASSLNYEQYF	TGTGCCAGCAGCCTTAACTACGAGCAGTACTTC
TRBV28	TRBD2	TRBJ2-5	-	CASSSWDLRAGEETQYF	TGTGCCAGCAGTTCTTGGGACTTGCGGGCGGGAGAAGAGACCCAGTACTTC
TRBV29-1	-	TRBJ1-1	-	CSVATTTGVTEAFF	TGCAGCGTAGCTACTACGACAGGTGTGACTGAAGCTTTCTTT
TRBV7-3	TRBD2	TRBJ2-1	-	CASSSVAGEGGEQFF	TGTGCCAGCAGCTCAGTAGCGGGAGAAGGAGGTGAGCAGTTCTTC
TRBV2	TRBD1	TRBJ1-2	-	CASIIQGNYGYTF	TGTGCCAGCATAATACAGGGGAACTATGGCTACACCTTC
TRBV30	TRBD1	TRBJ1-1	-	CAWTRDRGLTEAFF	TGTGCCTGGACTCGGGACAGGGGTTTAACTGAAGCTTTCTTT
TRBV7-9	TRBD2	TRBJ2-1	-	CASSLIGTMDNEQFF	TGTGCCAGCAGCTTAATTGGGACTATGGACAATGAGCAGTTCTTC
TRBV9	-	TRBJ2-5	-	CASSVGRETQYF	TGTGCCAGCAGCGTAGGCAGGGAGACCCAGTACTTC
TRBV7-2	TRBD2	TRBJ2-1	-	CASSFLSGPLDEQFF	TGTGCCAGCAGCTTCCTTAGCGGGCCTCTGGATGAGCAGTTCTTC
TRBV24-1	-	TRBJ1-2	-	CATSDRLTEGYTF	TGTGCCACCAGTGACCGATTGACAGAGGGCTACACCTTC
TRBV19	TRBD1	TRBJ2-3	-	CASRMGQGAGDTQYF	TGTGCCAGTAGAATGGGACAGGGGGCTGGAGATACGCAGTATTTT
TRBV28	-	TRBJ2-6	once	CAIQTGLVGANVLTF	TGTGCCATCCAGACAGGCCTGGTTGGGGCCAACGTCCTGACTTTC
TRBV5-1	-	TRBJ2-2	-	CASSFASPANTGELFF	TGCGCCAGCAGCTTTGCTAGCCCTGCGAACACCGGGGAGCTGTTTTTT
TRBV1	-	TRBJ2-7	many	CTSSLRTGTRGHEQYF	TGCACCAGCAGCCTACGTACCGGGACTAGAGGCCACGAGCAGTACTTC
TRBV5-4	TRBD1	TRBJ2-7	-	CASSFGTGDSYEQYF	TGTGCCAGCAGCTTCGGGACAGGGGACTCCTACGAGCAGTACTTC
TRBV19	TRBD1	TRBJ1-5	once	CASSPTGGGGQPQHF	TGTGCCAGTAGCCCGACAGGGGGGGGAGGTCAGCCCCAGCATTTT
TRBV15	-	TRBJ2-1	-	CATSRDRALQFF	TGTGCCACCAGCAGAGATCGAGCCTTACAGTTCTTC